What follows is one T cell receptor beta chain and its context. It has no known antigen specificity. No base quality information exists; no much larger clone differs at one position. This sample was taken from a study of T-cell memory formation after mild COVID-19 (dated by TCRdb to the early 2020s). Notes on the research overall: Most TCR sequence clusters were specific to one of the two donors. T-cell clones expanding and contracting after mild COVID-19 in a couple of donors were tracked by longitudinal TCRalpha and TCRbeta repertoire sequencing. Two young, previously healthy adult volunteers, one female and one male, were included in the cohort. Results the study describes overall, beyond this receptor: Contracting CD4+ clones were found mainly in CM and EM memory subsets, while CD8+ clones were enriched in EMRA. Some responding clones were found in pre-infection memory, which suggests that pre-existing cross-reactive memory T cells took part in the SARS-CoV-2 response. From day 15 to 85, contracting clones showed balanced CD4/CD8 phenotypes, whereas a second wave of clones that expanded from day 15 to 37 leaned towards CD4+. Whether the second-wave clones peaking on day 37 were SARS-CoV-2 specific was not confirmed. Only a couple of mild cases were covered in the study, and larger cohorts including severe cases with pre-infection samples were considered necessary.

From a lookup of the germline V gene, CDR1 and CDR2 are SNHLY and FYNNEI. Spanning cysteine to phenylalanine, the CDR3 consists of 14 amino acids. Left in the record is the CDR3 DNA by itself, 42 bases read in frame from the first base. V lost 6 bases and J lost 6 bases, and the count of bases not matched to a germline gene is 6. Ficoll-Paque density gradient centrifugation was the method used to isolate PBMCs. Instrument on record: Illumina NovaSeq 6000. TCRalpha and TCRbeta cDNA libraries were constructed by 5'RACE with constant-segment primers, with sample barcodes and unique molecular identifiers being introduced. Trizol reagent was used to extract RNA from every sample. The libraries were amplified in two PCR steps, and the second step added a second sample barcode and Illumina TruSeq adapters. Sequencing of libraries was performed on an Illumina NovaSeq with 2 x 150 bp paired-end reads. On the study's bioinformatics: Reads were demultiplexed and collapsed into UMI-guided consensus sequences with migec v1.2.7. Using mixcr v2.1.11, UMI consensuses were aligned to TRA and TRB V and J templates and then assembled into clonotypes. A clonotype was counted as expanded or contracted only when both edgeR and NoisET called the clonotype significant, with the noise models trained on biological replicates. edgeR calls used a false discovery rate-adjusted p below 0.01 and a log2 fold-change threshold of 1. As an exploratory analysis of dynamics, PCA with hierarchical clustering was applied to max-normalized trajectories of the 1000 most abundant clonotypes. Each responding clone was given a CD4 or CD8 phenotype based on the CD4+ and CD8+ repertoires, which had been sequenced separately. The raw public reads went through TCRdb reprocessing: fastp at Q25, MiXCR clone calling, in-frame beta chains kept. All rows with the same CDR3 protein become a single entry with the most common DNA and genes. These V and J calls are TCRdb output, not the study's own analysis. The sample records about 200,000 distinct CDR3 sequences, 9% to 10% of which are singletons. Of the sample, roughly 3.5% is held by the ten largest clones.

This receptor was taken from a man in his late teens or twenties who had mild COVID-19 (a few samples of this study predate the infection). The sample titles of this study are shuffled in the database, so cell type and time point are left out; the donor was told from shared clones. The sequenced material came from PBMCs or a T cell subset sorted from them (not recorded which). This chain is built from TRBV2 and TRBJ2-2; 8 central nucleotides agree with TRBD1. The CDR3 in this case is CASSGQGAPGELFF. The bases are TGTGCCAGCAGCGGACAGGGAGCGCCCGGGGAGCTGTTTTTT.